This T cell receptor beta chain was captured by sequencing in a study of T cell repertoires in cytomegalovirus infection. Study details: Recently identified HLA-C-restricted CMV epitopes and well-studied HLA-B-restricted CMV epitopes were used by the study. Public TCR beta signatures marked donors with CMV infection and the matching HLA.

Whole-study results and caveats: Dominating the ex vivo response were TCR beta clonotypes that were CMV-specific and HLA-C-restricted.

V lost 2 bases and J lost 7, with 5 bases in between. Germline assignment: CDR1 ENHRY and CDR2 SYGVKD. The CDR3 length is 12 residues. TCRdb re-called the reads with MiXCR, one entry per CDR3 protein. Of 900,000 to 950,000 distinct CDR3 sequences listed, around 29% are singletons. The sample holds a few counts of this clonotype. Antigen unknown. The sequencing used cultured CD8+ T cells from PBMCs, collected from culture after CMV antigen stimulation. This chain links TRBV10-3 with TRBJ2-2; no firm D call. The origin of this receptor is a human donor in good health (CMV status not recorded). Some clones in this sample may be carry-over from other donors' samples. The CDR3 spells CAISELHGELFF. In DNA form, the CDR3 reads TGTGCCATCAGTGAGCTCCACGGGGAGCTGTTTTTT.